This T cell receptor (beta chain) was captured in a study of CD8 T cells in Susac syndrome. Reverse transcription of roughly 0.5 to 1 ug RNA used random hexamers. TCRdb re-called the immunoSEQ multiplex PCR reads with MiXCR, one entry per CDR3 protein. The table records approximately 140,000 distinct CDR3 sequences, 90% to 95% of them present only once. Trimming removed 3 bases at V and 2 bases at J, with 14 bases between. CDR1 and CDR2 (germline): LGHNA, YSLEER. This CDR3 has 15 amino acids. Sequencing was done on a sample of CD8+ T cells from PBMCs. The origin of this receptor is a human donor in good health. J is TRBJ2-7 and V is TRBV4-3; weak D call: TRBD2 (5 bases). DNA of the CDR3: TGCGCCAGCAGCCAGGGGAGCGGTACAACCTACGAGCAGTACTTC. Amino acids: CASSQGSGTTYEQYF.